The clone carrying this TCR beta chain was seen more than once but under ten times. Its antigen is not identified. This sample also contains other DNA sequences that code for the same CDR3. Sequencing was performed with immunoSEQ multiplex PCR; in TCRdb, only in-frame clones are kept and a portion is missing. Of 2 million or so clones in the sample, about 95% were seen once. The data stem from a study of shared clonotypes between healthy human individuals. The wider study: Each donor had three CD4 naive, three CD4 memory, two CD8 naive and one CD8 memory plate.

Study results and limitations: About 5% was the fraction of naive CD4 clonotypes found shared across a few donors. It was the non-shared clonotypes that had lower generation probabilities than clonotypes shared by all four donors.

This CDR3 is 11 amino acids long. Germline assignment: CDR1 DFQATT and CDR2 SNEGSKA (reference sequence). The V gene lost 2 bases and the J gene lost 1 base, with 2 bases spanning the gap. The chain couples TRBV20-1 to TRBJ1-1; D is ambiguous. Sequenced sample: naive CD4+ T cells sorted from blood. Subset: CD45RA+ positively selected. The TCR originated in a young man in good health. CDR3 in amino acids: CSARQNTEAFF. The CDR3 DNA reads TGCAGTGCTAGACAGAACACTGAAGCTTTCTTT.